These 32 T cell receptor beta chains were all obtained from the same sample, sequenced in a study of blood T cell repertoires in COVID-19. Data came from immunoSEQ multiplex PCR; TCRdb stores just in-frame clones and leaves some out. The sample gives 180,000 or so clones, 60% to 85% of which show up once; around 8.1% is in the top ten. The sequencing input was peripheral blood. Receptors were obtained from a woman aged 50 to 65 with active or convalescent COVID-19.

There are a few counts of this clone. V is TRBV11-2 and J is TRBJ1-1; weak D call: TRBD1 (5 bases). Germline assignment: CDR1 SGHAT and CDR2 FQNNGV. With 5 bases removed from V and 4 bases from J, the gap between germline ends came to 17 bases. The CDR3 sequence is 15 residues long. As DNA, the CDR3 is TGTGCCAGCAGCCCTGGACGGACATCTACCACTGAAGCTTTCTTT. Translation: CASSPGRTSTTEAFF.

CDR3 amino acids: CAISDPGLNTEAFF. Written as DNA, the CDR3 is TGTGCCATCAGTGATCCGGGATTGAACACTGAAGCTTTCTTT. The chain links TRBV10-3 to TRBJ1-1, with D uncertain. CDR1 ENHRY and CDR2 SYGVKD come from the germline V gene. The CDR3 length is 14 residues. The V and J ends lost 3 bases and 0 bases respectively, with 8 bases between them.

This clone appeared a single time. This chain links TRBV7-2 with TRBJ1-5, with D perhaps matching TRBD1 (5 bases). Trimming left V 1 base short and J 4 bases short, with 17 bases between. There are 17 residues in the CDR3. Germline lookup yields CDR1 SGHTA and CDR2 FQGNSA. The CDR3 nucleotides are TGTGCCAGCAGCTTAGACGGCGTTGGCAGGGATAATCAGCCCCAGCATTTT. Translation gives CASSLDGVGRDNQPQHF.

The V call is TRBV7-8, the J call TRBJ1-1; unclear D gene. CDR1 and CDR2 (germline): SGHVS, FQNEAQ. Trimming stripped 0 bases from V and 3 bases from J, with 11 bases between. CDR3 length: 15 residues. As DNA, the CDR3 is TGTGCCAGCAGCTTAGCGAATAGGAGGGACACTGAAGCTTTCTTT. It yields the protein CASSLANRRDTEAFF.

This chain links TRBV29-1 with TRBJ2-5; the match to TRBD1 covers 11 bases. This CDR3 is built from 14 residues. The germline V gene has CDR1 SQVTM and CDR2 ANQGSEA. The V gene end was trimmed by 7 bases and the J gene end by 7 bases; junction bases not matched to a gene: 11. CDR3 residues: CSAGAGTGGGTQYF. Written as DNA, the CDR3 is TGCAGCGCTGGCGCCGGGACAGGGGGAGGGACCCAGTACTTC.

This clone was counted between two and nine times. V is TRBV2 and J is TRBJ1-4; D gene ambiguous. The CDR3 extends over 14 amino acids. Germline values: CDR1 SNHLY, CDR2 FYNNEI. V was cut by 3 bases and J by 4 bases, with 9 bases left in between. CDR3 coding DNA: TGTGCCAGCAGTGACAGTCAAATTAATGAAAAACTGTTTTTT. As protein: CASSDSQINEKLFF.

The table lists this clone with many counts. The rearrangement uses TRBV9 and TRBJ2-3, with D possibly TRBD2 on 6 matching bases. The germline CDR1 and CDR2 sequences are SGDLS and YYNGEE. CDR3 length equals 14 residues. V lost 0 bases and J lost 2, with 7 bases in between. The CDR3 coding sequence is TGTGCCAGCAGCGTAGAACTAGCCACAGATACGCAGTATTTT. This gives the protein CASSVELATDTQYF.

The J gene is TRBJ2-1, the V gene TRBV5-5; 7 positions match TRBD1. V dropped 6 bases and J dropped 9; count of bases not matched to a gene: 9. The CDR3 runs to 13 residues. Germline CDR1 and CDR2: SGHKS and YYEKEE (reference sequence). The DNA for the CDR3 is TGTGCCAGCACCTCGACAGGGTTTGGTGAGCAGTTCTTC. Amino acid sequence: CASTSTGFGEQFF.

The J gene is TRBJ2-2, the V gene TRBV7-3, with 11 bases aligning to TRBD2. The V and J ends lost 5 bases and 5 bases, in that order; junction bases with no gene match: 4. CDR3 length: 15 amino acids. CDR1 SGHTA and CDR2 FQGTGA come from the germline V gene. The CDR3 protein is CASSTTSGGTGELFF. The CDR3 DNA follows: TGTGCCAGCAGCACCACTAGCGGGGGTACCGGGGAGCTGTTTTTT.

This sequence joins TRBV19 and TRBJ2-3; D unclear. From germline, CDR1 is LNHDA and CDR2 SQIVND (reference sequence). The CDR3 runs to 13 residues. Between the trimmed V and J ends, which lost 3 bases and 1 base, there was a span of 5 bases. The CDR3 sequence: CASSMAGTDTQYF. Here the CDR3 DNA reads TGTGCCAGTAGTATGGCGGGCACAGATACGCAGTATTTT.

Only a few counts were recorded for this clone. This chain connects TRBV5-1 to TRBJ2-7, with 7 bases identical to TRBD1. The V gene end was trimmed by 1 base and the J gene end by 0 bases; junction bases not matched to a gene: 1. The V gene's germline CDR1 is SGHRS and CDR2 YFSETQ. This CDR3 comprises 14 residues. The DNA of the CDR3 is TGCGCCAGCAGCTTGTCAGGGGGCTCCTACGAGCAGTACTTC. This translates into CASSLSGGSYEQYF.

The V and J genes are TRBV7-2 and TRBJ2-7; 8 bases are a match to TRBD2. Germline CDR1 reads SGHTA; CDR2 reads FQGNSA. CDR3 length equals 15 residues. J gave up 1 base and V 5 bases, and 7 bases lay outside the gene matches. The CDR3 loop reads CASSPVTSGSYEQYF. The CDR3 nucleotides are TGTGCCAGCAGCCCCGTTACTAGCGGTTCCTACGAGCAGTACTTC.

This clone came up a few times. This chain connects TRBV30 to TRBJ1-1; no reliable D call. From germline, CDR1 is GTSNPN and CDR2 SVGIG (reference sequence). The CDR3 totals 14 residues. V gave up 1 base and J gave up 4 bases, with 13 bases separating them. For the CDR3, the DNA is TGTGCCTGGAGTGGAGGGATTGGGGTCACTGAAGCTTTCTTT. Its protein is CAWSGGIGVTEAFF.

Here the CDR3 reads CAWSEGQSSYNEQFF. In nucleotides, the CDR3 is TGTGCCTGGAGTGAGGGACAGAGCTCCTACAATGAGCAGTTCTTC. This sequence joins TRBV30 and TRBJ2-1; 7 bases line up with TRBD1. The CDR3 loop spans 15 amino acids. V lost 1 base, J lost 0 bases, and 3 bases stayed unmatched. Germline V gene sequence: CDR1 GTSNPN, CDR2 SVGIG (reference sequence).

This clone appeared a few times. This CDR3 is CASSPLGGGEQYF. The CDR3 bases are TGTGCCAGCAGCCCCTTGGGCGGGGGCGAGCAGTACTTC. The chain links TRBV7-3 to TRBJ2-7; 7 positions agree with TRBD2. Trimming at V came to 5 bases and at J to 6 bases, leaving 7 bases not matched to a gene. Germline V gives CDR1 SGHTA, CDR2 FQGTGA. The CDR3 is 13 amino acids.

The chain links TRBV7-2 to TRBJ2-3, with TRBD1 as a possible D gene (7 bases). CDR1 and CDR2 (germline): SGHTA, FQGNSA. CDR3 length: 14 amino acids. Trimming stripped 5 bases from V and 2 bases from J, with 11 bases between. The CDR3 nucleotides are TGTGCCAGCAGCCCAGGGGGGAACACAGATACGCAGTATTTT. This encodes CASSPGGNTDTQYF.

This chain joins TRBV7-6 and TRBJ1-1, with D tentatively TRBD1 (5 bases). V lost 2 bases and J 1 base, leaving 8 bases between the germline ends. Germline CDR1 is SGHVS and CDR2 is FNYEAQ. The length of the CDR3 is 14 residues. The CDR3 sequence is CASSLYGANTEAFF. The CDR3 coding sequence is TGTGCCAGCAGCTTATATGGGGCGAACACTGAAGCTTTCTTT. Filled out from reference TRBV7-6 and TRBJ1-1, the complete variable domain reads GAGVSQSPRYKVTKRGQDVALRCDPISGHVSLYWYRQALGQGPEFLTYFNYEAQQDKSGLPNDRFSAERPEGSISTLTIQRTEQRDSAMYRCASSLYGANTEAFFGQGTRLTVV.

The CDR3 reads CASGPAGQGAVQPQHF. The CDR3 DNA sequence: TGTGCTAGTGGCCCCGCGGGACAGGGGGCAGTTCAGCCCCAGCATTTT. This chain connects TRBV12-5 to TRBJ1-5, with 12 bases identical to TRBD1. Germline V gene lookup returns CDR1 LGHNT and CDR2 FRNRAP. Trimming cost V 6 bases and J 6 bases; bases outside gene matches: 9. The CDR3 is made up of 16 amino acids.

The chain couples TRBV9 to TRBJ2-1, with 10 bases lining up with TRBD2. This CDR3 is built from 18 residues. The V gene's germline CDR1 is SGDLS and CDR2 YYNGEE. After removal of 4 bases from V and 4 bases from J, the junction contained 14 bases not matched to a gene. The CDR3 DNA sequence: TGTGCCAGCAGCCCTAGAGATAGCGGGAGGTTTTGGTACAATGAGCAGTTCTTC. Translating gives CASSPRDSGRFWYNEQFF.

V and J are TRBV5-1 and TRBJ2-2, with 8 bases lining up with TRBD1. This CDR3 contains 16 residues. CDR1 SGHRS and CDR2 YFSETQ come from the germline V gene. The junction had 12 bases not matched to a gene; V was cut back by 4 bases and J by 7 bases. DNA for the CDR3: TGCGCCAGCAGCGCTACAGGGGGGAATAATGTCGGGGAGCTGTTTTTT. The encoded protein is CASSATGGNNVGELFF.

The rearrangement uses TRBV4-2 and TRBJ2-7; TRBD2 agrees at 7 bases. The V gene end was trimmed by 1 base and the J gene end by 2 bases; junction bases not matched to a gene: 8. The CDR3 has 16 amino acids. CDR1 and CDR2 from the germline V gene are LGHNA and YNFKEQ. CDR3 sequence: CASSQVLASGTYEQYF. DNA for the CDR3: TGTGCCAGCAGCCAAGTCTTGGCTAGCGGAACCTACGAGCAGTACTTC.

This chain links TRBV11-2 with TRBJ1-1; no firm D call. V lost 5 bases to trimming and J lost 4 bases, with 17 bases between them. Germline values: CDR1 SGHAT, CDR2 FQNNGV. The CDR3 contains 15 residues. This CDR3 reads CASSVPGSSSTEAFF. The CDR3 DNA follows: TGTGCCAGCAGCGTACCCGGGTCTTCCAGCACTGAAGCTTTCTTT.

The chain combines TRBV6-2 or TRBV6-3 with TRBJ2-7; D is unclear. CDR3 length: 11 amino acids. V lost 4 bases and J 6 bases, leaving 7 bases between the germline ends. Per germline, CDR1 MNHEY and CDR2 SVGEGT. The CDR3 sequence: CASSSPSEQYF. The CDR3 DNA reads as TGTGCCAGCAGTTCCCCCAGCGAGCAGTACTTC.

CDR3 protein: CASSYEPGQGTEAFF. Written as DNA, the CDR3 is TGTGCCAGCAGTTACGAACCGGGACAGGGGACTGAAGCTTTCTTT. The genes are TRBV6-5 and TRBJ1-1; 10 bases map to TRBD1. Germline V lookup: CDR1 MNHEY, CDR2 SVGAGI. CDR3 length equals 15 residues. Trimming took 2 bases from V and 5 from J; bases not matched to a gene: 5.

This chain links TRBV7-2 with TRBJ2-7, with D perhaps TRBD2 (5 bases). Trimming left V 5 bases short and J 11 bases short, with 19 bases between. Per germline, CDR1 SGHTA and CDR2 FQGNSA. This CDR3 region has 13 residues. The CDR3 nucleotides read TGTGCCAGCAGCCCGGGGTTTACTACAGAGAAGTACTTC. Protein product: CASSPGFTTEKYF.

V is TRBV10-3 and J is TRBJ1-4; 8 positions match TRBD1. The CDR3 sequence is 14 residues long. Trimming took 3 bases from V and 6 from J; bases not matched to a gene: 3. The V gene's germline CDR1 is ENHRY and CDR2 SYGVKD. CDR3 sequence reads: CAISDSTGDEKLFF. The DNA for the CDR3 is TGTGCCATCAGTGATTCGACAGGGGATGAAAAACTGTTTTTT.

The rearrangement uses TRBV11-2 and TRBJ1-2; 9 bases line up with TRBD1. The V segment lost 7 bases and the J segment 8 bases; nucleotides outside the gene matches: 5. The CDR3 is made up of 12 amino acids. Germline V lookup: CDR1 SGHAT, CDR2 FQNNGV. CDR3 amino acids: CASTRTGDGYTF. CDR3 bases: TGTGCCAGCACCCGGACAGGGGACGGCTACACCTTC.

The gene calls are TRBV11-2 and TRBJ2-5, with 7 bases fitting TRBD1. Trimming cost V 3 bases and J 2 bases; bases outside gene matches: 3. The CDR3 runs to 14 residues. Germline CDR1 is SGHAT and CDR2 is FQNNGV. The CDR3 loop reads CASSFRGPQETQYF. CDR3 nucleotides: TGTGCCAGCAGCTTTAGGGGGCCGCAAGAGACCCAGTACTTC.

This clone was observed many times. The rearrangement joins TRBV15 to TRBJ1-5; 7 positions match TRBD1. Germline V gene data show CDR1 as LNHNV and CDR2 as YYDKDF (reference sequence). The CDR3 extends over 13 amino acids. J lost 9 bases, V lost 5 bases, and 7 bases had no gene match. In nucleotides, the CDR3 is TGTGCCACCAGCGCTGGAACAGGGGTGCCCCAGCATTTT. This sequence encodes CATSAGTGVPQHF. Complete variable domain (other parts from reference TRBV15 and TRBJ1-5): DAMVIQNPRYQVTQFGKPVTLSCSQTLNHNVMYWYQQKSSQAPKLLFHYYDKDFNNEADTPDNFQSRRPNTSFCFLDIRSPGLGDTAMYLCATSAGTGVPQHFGDGTRLSIL.

This rearrangement joins TRBV29-1 to TRBJ2-1; 15 bases align to TRBD2. Germline loops: CDR1 SQVTM, CDR2 ANQGSEA. Trimming removed 7 bases from V and 7 bases from J; junction bases left unmatched: 5. This CDR3 spans 14 amino acids. This CDR3 is CSGGTSGRTNEQFF. CDR3 coding DNA: TGCAGCGGGGGGACTAGCGGGAGGACGAATGAGCAGTTCTTC.

This clone has more than one count but fewer than ten. The chain links TRBV7-9 to TRBJ2-5; possibly TRBD2 for D (5 bases). Per the germline V gene, CDR1 is SEHNR and CDR2 is FQNEAQ (reference sequence). The CDR3 extends over 15 amino acids. The V end lost 3 bases, the J end lost 5 bases, and 16 bases lay between the germline ends. CDR3 amino acids: CASSFPRRLGETQYF. CDR3 coding DNA: TGTGCCAGCAGCTTCCCAAGGAGGCTGGGTGAGACCCAGTACTTC.

The J gene is TRBJ2-1, the V gene TRBV29-1, with D unresolved. The CDR3 has 15 residues. Germline assignment: CDR1 SQVTM and CDR2 ANQGSEA. Trimming removed 5 bases at V and 0 bases at J, with 14 bases between. The CDR3 sequence: CSVQISPSSYNEQFF. The CDR3 region has the DNA TGCAGCGTTCAAATAAGTCCGAGCTCCTACAATGAGCAGTTCTTC.